This TCR beta chain was found in a study of cytomegalovirus exposure and HLA in healthy donors (dated by TCRdb to the late 2010s). Turning to the overall study: An earlier analysis of some 500 of the donors reported about 250 Gb of sequence data and some 120 million unique TCR beta sequences from some 180 million T cells. Roughly 320 gigabases of sequencing data and approximately 92 million unique TCR sequences made up an early release that covered approximately 700 HLA-typed donors. Of the roughly 390 genotyped donors, around 81% fell in the genetic ancestry cluster associated with self-reported Caucasian donors. The aim of the study was to test whether cataloging public T cell receptors could identify signatures of past pathogen exposure. The study used immunosequencing to profile the T cell repertoires of 666 subjects and linked those repertoires to cytomegalovirus serostatus. Along with the roughly 700-subject first cohort, a separate validation cohort of some 130 different subjects was used. High-throughput TCR immunosequencing, statistical association of individual TCRs with disease status, and machine learning were combined to predict cytomegalovirus infection status. A later analysis re-analyzed previously published TCR beta repertoires from approximately 670 donors and added high-resolution HLA genotyping to study TCR occurrence patterns. Rather than using new phenotypic data, the later analysis identified candidate immune exposures from TCR beta sequences and from how often those sequences occurred across donors. In an earlier analysis of roughly 540 of the donors, high-throughput TCR beta sequencing was used to judge whether each TCR beta V gene segment behaved as functional or pseudogenic. Donor age, sex, ethnicity and CMV serostatus were collected together with the repertoire data. A later genetic analysis used genome-wide SNP genotypes for about 60% of the roughly 670 donors, treating that subset as a discovery cohort. All discovery cohort repertoires had been generated on a single sequencing platform. Both class I and class II loci were covered by HLA typing, at four-digit resolution. Typing coverage differed by locus: A, B, C, DRB1 and DQB1 were typed in roughly 620-630 donors, DQA1 in 500 to 550, DPA1 in around 600, and DPB1 in just under 480. Because of strong linkage in the cohort, five DR-DQ haplotypes were treated as single units for association and clustering. On average, 235,054 unique TCR beta nucleotide sequences were sequenced per donor among more than 350 genotyped donors of the cohort, with roughly 18% of those sequences being non-productive.

The cohort comprised fewer than 700 healthy bone marrow donors. All cohort members were sampled while nominally healthy, although unrecorded immune exposures were likely present. The donor was CMV seronegative and was included in the group of around 320 seronegative cohort members. Each donor provided a peripheral blood sample, and peripheral blood mononuclear cells were used for TCR beta sequencing. The Qiagen DNeasy Blood Extraction Kit was used to extract genomic DNA from the blood cell samples. Results and caveats for the whole study, not just this receptor: The cohort was sequenced for TCR beta chains only, and without alpha or paired-chain data the features that could be detected were limited. A later analysis associated 17,000 or so TCR beta sequences with specific HLA alleles at a false discovery rate of 0.05. In a later analysis, HLA-associated TCR beta chains showed more clonal expansion and lower generation probabilities than non-associated chains that were equally common. Roughly uniform sequencing depth across donors was assumed in presence/absence analyses, although this assumption may not hold. Some IMGT-functional V segments, including TRBV6-2 and TRBV6-3, could not be told apart with the 87-base-pair reads, so those segments were excluded. An association between a missense DCLRE1C variant and V-gene and J-gene trimming of TCR beta chains was found in a later genetic analysis and replicated in an independent cohort. Immune exposure information for the cohort was limited to CMV serostatus. Most TCR sequences were seen in very few donors, while some public TCRs were found in many individuals. A few of the identified cytomegalovirus-associated TCR beta chains were confirmed in vitro to be specific for cytomegalovirus antigens. In an earlier analysis of some 500 of the donors, most TCR beta V segments were observed in productive rearrangements about 87% or about 30% of the time, broadly matching IMGT annotations. A further reported finding was that TCR beta sequences accurately predicted the HLA-A and HLA-B alleles for most subjects in the first cohort. The classifier was reported to diagnose cytomegalovirus status with high specificity and sensitivity in both the original and validation cohorts. A group of highly shared sequence variants was considered likely to be a technical artifact of the sequencing pipeline. In a later analysis, TCR association rates were found to vary across HLA loci, with the most associated TCRs seen for DRB1 alleles and the fewest for HLA-C alleles. Correlated functional status among segregating V segments might reflect linkage disequilibrium, but an unknown experimental factor could not be ruled out. HLA typing was unavailable for some donors at each locus, so association tests used only the typed subset. The authors suggested that the approach could potentially be generalized to other disease states and immunological phenotypes. The study gave a list of about 170 TCR beta chains associated with cytomegalovirus. In a later analysis, several top co-occurrence clusters were reported to appear linked to parvovirus B19, influenza, CMV and Epstein-Barr virus. A later analysis found that most CMV-associated TCR beta chains appeared HLA-restricted, with HLA associations seemingly driven largely by CMV exposure. A later genetic analysis reported fewer N-insertions in productive TCRs among donors in an Asian-associated ancestry cluster than the roughly 700-donor mean. When HLA alleles, especially DR and DQ, strongly co-occurred, TCR associations were difficult to assign to individual alleles. The earlier analysis of approximately 560 of the donors excluded some 15 rarely observed V segments, including chromosome 9 orphons, because counts were too low.

Remarks on this clone: This clone's antigen is unknown. No quality values exist for individual bases; no much larger clone is one base distant.

The library was made by the immunoSEQ multiplex PCR assay. For the multiplex PCR, a mixture combining 60 forward primers for TCR Vbeta segments and 13 reverse primers for TCR Jbeta segments was used. The CDR3 region of rearranged TCR beta genes was amplified from genomic DNA with a multiplex PCR assay. On the Illumina HiSeq System, the amplified TCR beta libraries were sequenced as 87-base-pair reads. As for the original processing: A later analysis tallied 70 million to 100 million unique TCR beta chains across the 700 or so repertoires, and around 9.9 million of those chains were shared by two or more donors. A nearest-neighbor algorithm error-corrected the raw reads and collapsed the reads into unique sequences, merging closely related sequences to remove PCR and sequencing errors. CDR3 sequences were aligned to IMGT reference sequences to assign V, D and J gene segments. For a sequence to be retained, a match of at least six nucleotides was required to both a V gene segment and a J gene segment. A rearrangement counted as productive if the CDR3 had no stop codons and remained in frame with V and J, and every other rearrangement counted as non-productive. Following IMGT convention, CDR3 was defined as the stretch from the second conserved V-encoded cysteine to the conserved J-encoded phenylalanine. The earlier analysis of about 590 of the donors excluded sequences that lacked an unambiguous match to a single V gene segment. An earlier analysis of around 600 of the donors classified V segments as functional when productive rearrangements were above 56.7% and as segregating when the standard deviation between donors was above 5%. A statistical classification framework was built for diagnosing cytomegalovirus status from the catalog of TCR beta chain sequences. In a later analysis, V and J genes were assigned by comparing TCR nucleotide sequences against IMGT/GENE-DB human TR gene sequences. The TCRdist pipeline was used in a later analysis to assign CDR3 sequences and most-parsimonious VDJ recombination scenarios. In a later analysis, each TCR beta chain was defined by its CDR3 amino acid sequence together with its V-gene family, and reads without a unique V-gene family were excluded. A later analysis removed 450 to 600 highly shared, low-generation-probability nucleotide sequences to deal with suspected cross-contamination and a sequencing artifact. In a later analysis, a clonal expansion index for each public chain was calculated from normalized within-repertoire ranks of inferred template counts. Generation probabilities in a later analysis came from a VDJ recombination model fitted to out-of-frame rearrangements, and those results were checked against IGoR. In a later analysis, hypergeometric tests were used to score TCR-TCR, TCR-HLA and TCR-CMV co-occurrence, with a repertoire-size bias correction applied to TCR pairs. To estimate false discovery rates, a later analysis permuted the HLA or CMV assignments 20 times. In a later analysis, co-occurring TCRs were grouped using DBSCAN, with TCRdist sequence similarity added in when clustering inside HLA-allele-positive subsets. Repertoires with fewer than 30,000 or more than 120,000 public chains were left out of co-occurrence clustering, as were about 5 repertoires with anomalous nucleotide sharing. TCRdb took over this immuneACCESS table, retaining in-frame rearrangements with V and J assigned. Such tables are incomplete; in checked studies, under half of the missing clones stem from an unresolved V gene, and the remainder is unexplained. V, J and clone size were drawn from that table, and D and trimming were deduced from the DNA. Within this sample are about 130,000 clones, with about four fifths of them counted one time only. Less than 4.5% of the sample goes to the ten largest clones.

V is cut back by 2 bases and J by 5 bases, with 9 bases in the junction unmatched. The CDR3 holds 16 amino acids from the cysteine to the phenylalanine. CDR3 DNA only is kept here, 48 bases in frame from base 1. Via the germline V gene, CDR1 is MNHEY and CDR2 SVGAGI. Sequencing used PBMCs. The V and J segments used are TRBV6-5 and TRBJ2-1; 7 of the junction bases match TRBD2. This clonotype was sampled from a middle-aged man in good health and CMV-seronegative. CDR3 loop: CASSYNSEGGHNEQFF. The DNA sequence is TGTGCCAGCAGTTACAACTCCGAGGGAGGGCACAATGAGCAGTTCTTC.